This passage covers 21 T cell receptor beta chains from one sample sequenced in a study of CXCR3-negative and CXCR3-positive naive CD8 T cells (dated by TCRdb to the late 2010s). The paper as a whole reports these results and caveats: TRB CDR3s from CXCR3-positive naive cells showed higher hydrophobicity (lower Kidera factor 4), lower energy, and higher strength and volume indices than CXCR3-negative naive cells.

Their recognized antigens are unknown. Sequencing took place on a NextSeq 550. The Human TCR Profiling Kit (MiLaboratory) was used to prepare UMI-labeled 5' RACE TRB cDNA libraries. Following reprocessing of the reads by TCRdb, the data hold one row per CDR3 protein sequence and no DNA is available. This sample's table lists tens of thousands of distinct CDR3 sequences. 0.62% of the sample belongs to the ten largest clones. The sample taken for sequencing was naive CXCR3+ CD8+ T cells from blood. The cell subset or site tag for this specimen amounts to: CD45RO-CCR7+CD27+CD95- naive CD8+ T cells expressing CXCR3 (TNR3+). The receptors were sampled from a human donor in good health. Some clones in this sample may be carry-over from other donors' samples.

CDR3 sequence reads: CASSTGLAGVYEEYF. The chain links TRBV11-2 to TRBJ2-7; no DNA is available, so the TRBD2 call from TCRdb remains unchecked. The CDR3 runs 15 residues. In germline, CDR1 is SGHAT, CDR2 FQNNGV.

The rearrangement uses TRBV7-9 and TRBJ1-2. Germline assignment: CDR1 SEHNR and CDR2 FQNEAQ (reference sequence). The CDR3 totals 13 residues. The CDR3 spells CASSLGSLYGYTF.

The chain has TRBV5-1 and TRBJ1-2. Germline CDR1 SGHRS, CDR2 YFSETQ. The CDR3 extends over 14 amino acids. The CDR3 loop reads CASSLDPTGRGYTF.

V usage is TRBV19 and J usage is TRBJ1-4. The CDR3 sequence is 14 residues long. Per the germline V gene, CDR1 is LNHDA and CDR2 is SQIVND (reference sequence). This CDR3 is CASSIEPRSLELFF.

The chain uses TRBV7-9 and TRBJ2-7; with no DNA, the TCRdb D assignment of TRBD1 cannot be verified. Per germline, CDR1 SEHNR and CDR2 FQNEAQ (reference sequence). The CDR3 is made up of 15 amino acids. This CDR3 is CASSFPGQGSYEQYF.

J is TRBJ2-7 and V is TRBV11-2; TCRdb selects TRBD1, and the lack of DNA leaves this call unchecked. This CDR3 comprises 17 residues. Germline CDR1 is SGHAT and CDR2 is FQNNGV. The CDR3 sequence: CASSLDGGSTDYYEQYF. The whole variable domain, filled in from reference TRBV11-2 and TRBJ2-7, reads EAGVAQSPRYKIIEKRQSVAFWCNPISGHATLYWYQQILGQGPKLLIQFQNNGVVDDSQLPKDRFSAERLKGVDSTLKIQPAKLEDSAVYLCASSLDGGSTDYYEQYFGPGTRLTVT.

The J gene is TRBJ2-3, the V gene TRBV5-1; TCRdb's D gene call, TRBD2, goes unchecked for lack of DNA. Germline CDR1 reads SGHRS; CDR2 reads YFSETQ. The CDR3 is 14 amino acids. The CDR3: CASSPSGGGGTQYF.

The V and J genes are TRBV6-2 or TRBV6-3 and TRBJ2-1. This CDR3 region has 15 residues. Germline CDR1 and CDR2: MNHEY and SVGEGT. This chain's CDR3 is CASSYLARSGNEQFF.

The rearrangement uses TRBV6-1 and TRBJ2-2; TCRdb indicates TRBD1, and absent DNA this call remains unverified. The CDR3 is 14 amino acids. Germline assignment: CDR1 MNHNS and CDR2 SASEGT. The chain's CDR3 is CASRTTGVHGELFF.

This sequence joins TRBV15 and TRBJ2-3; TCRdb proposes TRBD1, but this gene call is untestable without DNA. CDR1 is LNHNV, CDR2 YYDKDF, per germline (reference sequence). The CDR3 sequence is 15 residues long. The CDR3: CATTRPAESTDTQYF.

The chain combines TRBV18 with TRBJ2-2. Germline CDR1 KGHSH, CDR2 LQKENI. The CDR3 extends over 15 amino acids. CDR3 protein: CASSADQAYAGELFF.

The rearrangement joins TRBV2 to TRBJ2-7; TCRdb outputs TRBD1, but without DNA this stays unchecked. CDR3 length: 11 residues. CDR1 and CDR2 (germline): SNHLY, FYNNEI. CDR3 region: CASNPGYEQYF. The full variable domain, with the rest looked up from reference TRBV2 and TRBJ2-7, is EPEVTQTPSHQVTQMGQEVILRCVPISNHLYFYWYRQILGQKVEFLVSFYNNEISEKSEIFDDQFSVERPDGSNFTLKIRSTKLEDSAMYFCASNPGYEQYFGPGTRLTVT.

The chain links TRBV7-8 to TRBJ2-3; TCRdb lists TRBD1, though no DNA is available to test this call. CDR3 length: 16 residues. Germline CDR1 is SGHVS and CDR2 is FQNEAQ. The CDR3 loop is CASSPQRGVSTDTQYF.

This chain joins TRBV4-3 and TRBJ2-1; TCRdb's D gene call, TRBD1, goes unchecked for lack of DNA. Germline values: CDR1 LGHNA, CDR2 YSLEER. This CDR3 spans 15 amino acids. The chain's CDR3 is CASSQESGIYNEQFF.

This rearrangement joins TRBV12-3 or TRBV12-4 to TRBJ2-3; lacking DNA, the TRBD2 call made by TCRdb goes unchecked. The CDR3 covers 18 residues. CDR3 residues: CASSFWILAGGQADTQYF.

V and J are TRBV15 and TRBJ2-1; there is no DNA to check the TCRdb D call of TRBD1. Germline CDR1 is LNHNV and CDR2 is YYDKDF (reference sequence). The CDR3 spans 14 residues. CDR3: CATSSRLSGNEQFF.

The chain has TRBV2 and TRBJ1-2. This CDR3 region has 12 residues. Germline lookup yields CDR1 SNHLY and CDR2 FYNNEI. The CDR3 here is CASTPGLYGYTF.

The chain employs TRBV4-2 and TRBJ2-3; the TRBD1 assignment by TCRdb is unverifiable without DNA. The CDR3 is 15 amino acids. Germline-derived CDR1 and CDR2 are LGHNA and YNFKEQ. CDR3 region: CASTGGQGAPDTQYF.

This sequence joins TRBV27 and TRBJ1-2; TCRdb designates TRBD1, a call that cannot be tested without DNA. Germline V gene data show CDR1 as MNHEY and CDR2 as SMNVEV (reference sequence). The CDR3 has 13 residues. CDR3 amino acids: CASSYGTGVGYTF.

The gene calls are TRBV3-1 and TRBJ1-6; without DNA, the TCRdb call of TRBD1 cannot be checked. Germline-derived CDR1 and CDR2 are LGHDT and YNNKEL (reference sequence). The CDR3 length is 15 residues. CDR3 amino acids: CASSQDPGTDSPLHF. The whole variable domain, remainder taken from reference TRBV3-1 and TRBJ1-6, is DTAVSQTPKYLVTQMGNDKSIKCEQNLGHDTMYWYKQDSKKFLKIMFSYNNKELIINETVPNRFSPKSPDKAHLNLHINSLELGDSAVYFCASSQDPGTDSPLHFGNGTRLTVT.

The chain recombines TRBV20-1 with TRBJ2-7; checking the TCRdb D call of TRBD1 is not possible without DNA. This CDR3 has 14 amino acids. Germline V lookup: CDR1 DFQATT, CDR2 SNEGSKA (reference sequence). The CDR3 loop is CSARGSGAIPEQYF.